The 27 T cell receptor beta chains reported below all come from one sample, sequenced in a study of shared T cell receptors in the human thymus. Repertoires were generated with immunoSEQ multiplex PCR, while TCRdb's copy carries only in-frame clones and drops some. Here the sample spans about 660,000 clones, around 87% being singletons. This same sample was also taken into another study, of human thymus T cells.

Source material: thymocytes. The receptor set was obtained from a boy younger than two with a congenital heart defect.

The chain employs TRBV4-2 and TRBJ2-7; 9 bases map to TRBD1. Trimming at V came to 0 bases and at J to 0 bases, leaving 0 bases not matched to a gene. Germline lookup yields CDR1 LGHNA and CDR2 YNFKEQ. This CDR3 spans 15 amino acids. The CDR3 bases are TGTGCCAGCAGCCAAGAGGACAGGGGCTCCTACGAGCAGTACTTC. Translation: CASSQEDRGSYEQYF.

The V call is TRBV5-1, the J call TRBJ1-5; TRBD1 agrees at 8 bases. The CDR3 is 16 residues long. In germline, CDR1 is SGHRS, CDR2 YFSETQ. V gave up 4 bases and J gave up 9 bases; unmatched junction bases: 15. The CDR3 spells CASSPTPGQGLGPQHF. The CDR3 DNA reads as TGCGCCAGCAGCCCAACTCCTGGACAGGGCTTAGGGCCCCAGCATTTT.

The genes are TRBV30 and TRBJ2-2, with D tentatively TRBD1 (5 bases). This CDR3 is 14 amino acids long. Germline lookup yields CDR1 GTSNPN and CDR2 SVGIG (reference sequence). V gave up 0 bases and J gave up 8 bases, with 13 bases separating them. The CDR3 reads CAWSVQRQGGELFF. The CDR3 coding sequence is TGTGCCTGGAGTGTACAAAGGCAGGGAGGGGAGCTGTTTTTT.

The rearrangement joins TRBV29-1 to TRBJ2-1, with 13 bases matching TRBD2. This CDR3 is 16 amino acids long. Germline V CDR1 and CDR2: SQVTM, ANQGSEA. V lost 6 bases to trimming and J lost 6 bases; unmatched junction nucleotides: 11. The CDR3 DNA is TGCAGCGTCATCTCGTCGGGACTAGCGGGGATCAATGAGCAGTTCTTC. Translation: CSVISSGLAGINEQFF.

The chain is built from TRBV30 and TRBJ2-2; no definite D call. The V and J ends lost 0 bases and 0 bases respectively, with 8 bases between them. The V gene's germline CDR1 is GTSNPN and CDR2 SVGIG (reference sequence). CDR3 size: 15 residues. The CDR3 is CAWSVHFSNTGELFF. DNA of the CDR3: TGTGCCTGGAGTGTTCACTTTTCGAACACCGGGGAGCTGTTTTTT.

The chain employs TRBV7-2 and TRBJ2-2, with TRBD2 identical over 10 bases. This CDR3 contains 17 residues. Germline assignment: CDR1 SGHTA and CDR2 FQGNSA. The junction had 6 bases not matched to a gene; V was cut back by 4 bases and J by 1 base. In DNA, the CDR3 is TGTGCCAGCAGCTGTGTAGCGGGAGGAGGGAACACCGGGGAGCTGTTTTTT. It encodes CASSCVAGGGNTGELFF.

The rearrangement joins TRBV5-1 to TRBJ2-3, with TRBD2 matching 9 bases. With V trimmed by 4 bases and J by 6 bases, 12 bases remained unmatched. The CDR3 consists of 16 residues. Germline CDR1 SGHRS, CDR2 YFSETQ. CDR3 loop: CASSHLLREGKDTQYF. DNA for the CDR3: TGCGCCAGCAGCCATCTCTTGCGGGAGGGGAAGGATACGCAGTATTTT.

The chain links TRBV28 to TRBJ2-5, with D maybe TRBD2 (6 bases). V was pared by 5 bases and J by 2 bases, with 12 bases between. The CDR3 has 14 amino acids. Germline V CDR1 and CDR2: MDHEN, SYDVKM. In DNA, the CDR3 is TGTGCCAGCAGTCGAGCGGGTAATCAAGAGACCCAGTACTTC. Translated: CASSRAGNQETQYF.

The CDR3 nucleotides are TGTGCCAGCAGACACGGACAGGGTGTCATGAACACTGAAGCTTTCTTT. Encoded protein: CASRHGQGVMNTEAFF. The genes are TRBV28 and TRBJ1-1; TRBD1 matches 8 bases. CDR3 length equals 16 residues. CDR1 MDHEN and CDR2 SYDVKM come from the germline V gene. V dropped 6 bases and J dropped 0; count of bases not matched to a gene: 9.

The V call is TRBV5-1, the J call TRBJ2-1, with D possibly being TRBD2 (6 bases). This CDR3 is built from 14 residues. Germline V lookup: CDR1 SGHRS, CDR2 YFSETQ. The V end was cut by 4 bases, the J end by 3 bases, with 11 bases between. This CDR3 is CASSEGGSYNEQFF. The CDR3, as DNA: TGCGCCAGCAGCGAAGGAGGGAGCTACAATGAGCAGTTCTTC.

The rearrangement uses TRBV6-6 and TRBJ2-2; 9 bases are a match to TRBD1. The CDR3 has 16 amino acids. Losses at the gene ends were 1 base for V and 6 bases for J; bases not matched to a gene: 6. CDR1 is MNHNY, CDR2 SVGAGI, per germline (reference sequence). CDR3 nucleotide sequence: TGTGCCAGCAGTTACTTCGGGACAGGGATAGCCGGGGAGCTGTTTTTT. Its protein product is CASSYFGTGIAGELFF.

The chain recombines TRBV27 with TRBJ1-2; D uncertain. This CDR3 has 14 amino acids. Germline assignment: CDR1 MNHEY and CDR2 SMNVEV (reference sequence). Trimming pared 0 bases from V and 8 bases from J, leaving 13 bases between. The CDR3 nucleotides are TGTGCCAGCAGTTTATCACGGAGAGGGCCCGGCTACACCTTC. Translated: CASSLSRRGPGYTF.

The chain carries TRBV5-5 and TRBJ2-2; 8 nucleotides align to TRBD2. J lost 6 bases, V lost 0 bases, and 7 bases had no gene match. CDR3 length: 16 amino acids. Germline V gene data show CDR1 as SGHKS and CDR2 as YYEKEE (reference sequence). In DNA form, the CDR3 reads TGTGCCAGCAGCTTGGGTAGCGGGGTGGAACCCGGGGAGCTGTTTTTT. This translates into CASSLGSGVEPGELFF.

This clone was observed a single time. Here the CDR3 reads CAWSPQGARVNTEAFF. The CDR3 nucleotides read TGTGCCTGGAGTCCGCAGGGGGCGCGGGTGAACACTGAAGCTTTCTTT. This chain uses TRBV30 with TRBJ1-1; 8 positions match TRBD1. The V gene end was trimmed by 2 bases and the J gene end by 0 bases; junction bases not matched to a gene: 8. CDR3 length: 16 residues. Looked up from germline, CDR1 is GTSNPN and CDR2 is SVGIG (reference sequence).

The chain links TRBV6-6 to TRBJ2-3, with D uncertain. Trimming left V 7 bases short and J 1 base short, with 9 bases between. The CDR3 runs 13 residues. Germline loops: CDR1 MNHNY, CDR2 SVGAGI (reference sequence). CDR3 residues: CASMVAGTDTQYF. The CDR3, as DNA: TGTGCCAGCATGGTTGCGGGCACAGATACGCAGTATTTT.

The chain employs TRBV15 and TRBJ2-3, with unresolved D. The CDR3 sequence is 13 residues long. V was trimmed by 0 bases and J by 2 bases, leaving 3 bases between them. Germline V lookup: CDR1 LNHNV, CDR2 YYDKDF (reference sequence). The CDR3 bases are TGTGCCACCAGCAGAGAGTACACAGATACGCAGTATTTT. It translates to CATSREYTDTQYF.

The CDR3 here is CASSPPQTHYNEQFF. The CDR3 DNA follows: TGTGCCAGCTCACCACCGCAAACTCACTACAATGAGCAGTTCTTC. The V call is TRBV18, the J call TRBJ2-1, with D hard to call. The V gene lost 0 bases and the J gene lost 3 bases, with 9 bases spanning the gap. Germline lookup yields CDR1 KGHSH and CDR2 LQKENI. This CDR3 comprises 15 residues.

Only a few counts were recorded for this clone. V and J are TRBV6-6 and TRBJ2-7; tentative D call: TRBD1 (5 bases). In germline, CDR1 is MNHNY, CDR2 SVGAGI (reference sequence). The CDR3 length is 11 residues. V lost 8 bases, J lost 6 bases, and 11 bases lay in between. CDR3 amino acids: CASAKGAEQYF. The CDR3 DNA reads as TGTGCCAGCGCCAAAGGGGCCGAGCAGTACTTC.

V is TRBV7-2 and J is TRBJ1-2; 9 positions match TRBD1. CDR1 SGHTA and CDR2 FQGNSA come from the germline V gene. Unmatched junction bases numbered 5, after V lost 2 bases and J lost 4 bases. The CDR3 has 15 residues. CDR3 DNA sequence: TGTGCCAGCAGCTTACCCATGGACAGGGGCTATGGCTACACCTTC. It is translated as CASSLPMDRGYGYTF.

V usage is TRBV15 and J usage is TRBJ1-4, with a possible D match to TRBD1 (5 bases). Germline V gene data show CDR1 as LNHNV and CDR2 as YYDKDF (reference sequence). The length of the CDR3 is 17 residues. Deletions cut 1 base from V and 7 bases from J, with 19 bases between. This CDR3 reads CATSRGIRAGKGEKLFF. CDR3 DNA sequence: TGTGCCACCAGCAGAGGAATCCGGGCAGGGAAGGGTGAAAAACTGTTTTTT.

CDR3 in DNA: TGCGCCAGCAGCCCAAGACAGGGGCCCTTAGGGACCCAGTACTTC. This sequence encodes CASSPRQGPLGTQYF. The rearrangement joins TRBV4-3 to TRBJ2-5; 8 bases are a match to TRBD1. Germline V gene lookup returns CDR1 LGHNA and CDR2 YSLEER. This CDR3 is built from 15 residues. Trimming cost V 4 bases and J 7 bases; bases outside gene matches: 11.

The chain is built from TRBV27 and TRBJ1-1; 10 bases fit TRBD1. CDR3 length: 18 residues. V lost 0 bases and J lost 4; bases outside the gene matches: 11. Germline V gene data show CDR1 as MNHEY and CDR2 as SMNVEV (reference sequence). CDR3 in amino acids: CASSLSPAIDRGRTEAFF. CDR3 DNA: TGTGCCAGCAGTTTATCCCCGGCCATTGACAGGGGGCGCACTGAAGCTTTCTTT.

V usage is TRBV30 and J usage is TRBJ2-3; 10 bases map to TRBD2. The germline V gene encodes CDR1 GTSNPN and CDR2 SVGIG (reference sequence). The V segment lost 3 bases and the J segment 6 bases; nucleotides outside the gene matches: 6. CDR3 length: 14 amino acids. The CDR3 nucleotides read TGTGCCTGGAGACTAGCGGGAACTAGGGATACGCAGTATTTT. Amino acids: CAWRLAGTRDTQYF. The variable domain in full, with the rest retrieved from reference TRBV30 and TRBJ2-3, is SQTIHQWPATLVQPVGSPLSLECTVEGTSNPNLYWYRQAAGRGLQLLFYSVGIGQISSEVPQNLSASRPQDRQFILSSKKLLLSDSGFYLCAWRLAGTRDTQYFGPGTRLTVL.

This chain links TRBV6-1 with TRBJ2-3, with a weak D call TRBD1 (5 bases). The V and J ends lost 7 bases and 2 bases respectively, with 13 bases between them. Looked up from germline, CDR1 is MNHNS and CDR2 is SASEGT. CDR3 length: 14 amino acids. This chain's CDR3 is CASIVAGNTDTQYF. CDR3 nucleotides: TGTGCCAGCATCGTGGCAGGGAACACAGATACGCAGTATTTT.

V and J are TRBV7-4 and TRBJ2-7, with 7 bases lining up with TRBD1. Germline assignment: CDR1 SGHVT and CDR2 SQSDAQ. V shed 3 bases, J shed 6 bases, and the junction held 14 bases outside the gene matches. The CDR3 runs 16 residues. CDR3 sequence reads: CASSFQRGQAIGEQYF. CDR3 in DNA: TGTGCCAGCAGCTTCCAACGCGGACAGGCTATAGGCGAGCAGTACTTC.

The chain carries TRBV7-2 and TRBJ2-7; a possible D gene is TRBD2 (5 bases). There are 13 residues in the CDR3. Trimming removed 4 bases at V and 3 bases at J, with 10 bases between. Per germline, CDR1 SGHTA and CDR2 FQGNSA. CDR3 loop: CASSSDYIYEQYF. The CDR3 DNA is TGTGCCAGCAGCTCCGACTACATCTACGAGCAGTACTTC.

The gene calls are TRBV7-8 and TRBJ2-1; 8 bases are a match to TRBD2. V shed 0 bases, J shed 0 bases, and the junction held 10 bases outside the gene matches. The CDR3 is 19 residues long. CDR1 is SGHVS and CDR2 is FQNEAQ in the germline V gene. The CDR3 region is CASSLAAGGLYSSYNEQFF. As DNA, the CDR3 is TGTGCCAGCAGCTTAGCGGCGGGGGGCCTTTACAGCTCCTACAATGAGCAGTTCTTC.